These 27 T cell receptor beta chains came from one sample sequenced in a study of blood T cells in healthy people across ages (dated by TCRdb to about 2015). Libraries were made using 5' RACE. This sample was sequenced with an Illumina HiSeq 2500. A second PCR of about 7 to 12 cycles was run with a J-beta primer mix and a sample-barcoded 5' primer. The public reads were reprocessed in TCRdb via fastp at Q25 and MiXCR, keeping in-frame beta chains. Rows matching on CDR3 protein sequence are summarized as one entry with the most common DNA and genes. Across this sample there are about 640,000 distinct CDR3 sequences, with about 30% seen only once. More than 15% of the sample goes to the ten largest clones. Sequenced sample: blood. Source of these receptors: a woman of 80 years or more in good health.

The J gene is TRBJ2-1, the V gene TRBV13, with D unclear. The CDR3 spans 13 residues. CDR1 and CDR2 from the germline V gene are PRHDT and FYEKMQ (reference sequence). V was trimmed by 6 bases and J by 8 bases, leaving 14 bases between them. CDR3: CASSLVRGHEQFF. CDR3 coding DNA: TGTGCCAGCAGTTTGGTTCGTGGCCATGAGCAGTTCTTC.

There are many counts of this clonotype. The chain links TRBV2 to TRBJ2-5; 9 nucleotides align to TRBD2. Germline V CDR1 and CDR2: SNHLY, FYNNEI. CDR3 size: 15 residues. The V segment lost 7 bases and the J segment 1 base; nucleotides outside the gene matches: 7. The chain's CDR3 is CASIGVSGSQETQYF. The CDR3 nucleotides read TGTGCCAGCATTGGGGTTAGCGGGAGCCAAGAGACCCAGTACTTC.

V and J are TRBV7-8 and TRBJ1-5, with 7 bases fitting TRBD1. The V and J ends lost 5 bases and 3 bases, in that order; junction bases with no gene match: 4. CDR3 size: 14 residues. Germline CDR1 SGHVS, CDR2 FQNEAQ. The CDR3 here is CASSLDRDNQPQHF. CDR3 DNA: TGTGCCAGCAGCCTCGACAGGGACAATCAGCCCCAGCATTTT.

This chain links TRBV24-1 with TRBJ2-4; 7 nucleotides line up with TRBD1. The CDR3 consists of 15 residues. Per germline, CDR1 KGHDR and CDR2 SFDVKD. After removal of 5 bases from V and 1 base from J, the junction contained 4 bases not matched to a gene. CDR3 in amino acids: CATSALDRAKNIQYF. DNA for the CDR3: TGTGCCACCAGTGCCCTGGACAGGGCCAAAAACATTCAGTACTTC.

With regard to this clonotype: Since a much larger clone is just one base distant, this may be a read error. The chain recombines TRBV12-3 or TRBV12-4 with TRBJ2-7; TRBD2 matches 16 bases. Trimming cost V 5 bases and J 7 bases; bases outside gene matches: 17. This CDR3 contains 19 residues. The CDR3: CASSTRPGLAGGTYNEQYF. Written as DNA, the CDR3 is TGTGCCAGCAGTACACGACCGGGACTAGCGGGGGGGACCTACAATGAGCAGTACTTC.

This clonotype was observed a few times. One base away lies a much larger clone, so this may be a sequencing read error. The V and J genes are TRBV30 and TRBJ2-4; 8 positions match TRBD2. The J call may be wrong; the DNA end is better matched by TRBJ2-7. The CDR3 contains 14 residues. Germline V gene data show CDR1 as GTSNPN and CDR2 as SVGIG (reference sequence). CDR3 amino acids: CAWRVTGGAYEQYF. CDR3 coding DNA: TGTGCCTGGAGGGTAACCGGGGGGGCCTACGAGCAGTACTTC.

Only a few counts were recorded for this clonotype. The J gene is TRBJ2-1, the V gene TRBV5-1, with 14 positions matching TRBD2. The V gene end was trimmed by 4 bases and the J gene end by 3 bases; junction bases not matched to a gene: 9. Germline CDR1 SGHRS, CDR2 YFSETQ. The CDR3 is 18 amino acids. CDR3 residues: CASSTGLAGAPDYNEQFF. The CDR3 bases are TGCGCCAGCAGCACGGGACTAGCGGGGGCCCCCGACTACAATGAGCAGTTCTTC.

This clonotype came up many times. The rearrangement uses TRBV10-3 and TRBJ1-5; possible D gene TRBD1, 5 bases. CDR3 size: 14 residues. Germline V gives CDR1 ENHRY, CDR2 SYGVKD. Trimming cost V 2 bases and J 5 bases, with 10 bases left between them. This CDR3 is CAISERQGYQPQHF. The DNA for the CDR3 is TGTGCCATCAGTGAGCGGCAGGGCTATCAGCCCCAGCATTTT.

This clonotype was found many times. V gene TRBV7-2 combines with J gene TRBJ2-1, with 10 bases fitting TRBD2. Per the germline V gene, CDR1 is SGHTA and CDR2 is FQGNSA. Trimming cost V 1 base and J 7 bases; bases outside gene matches: 4. CDR3 length: 15 amino acids. The CDR3 bases are TGTGCCAGCAGCTTAGAGCGGGGGGGCCTGAATGAGCAGTTCTTC. Its translation is CASSLERGGLNEQFF.

This clonotype was detected many times. The chain links TRBV5-6 to TRBJ2-7; no clear D. Germline loops: CDR1 SGHDT, CDR2 YYEEEE. The CDR3 has 14 residues. V lost 4 bases and J lost 5, with 16 bases in between. The CDR3 sequence is CASSHGLITDEQYF. The CDR3 coding sequence is TGTGCCAGCAGCCATGGGTTAATTACTGACGAGCAGTACTTC. The full variable domain, its missing parts supplied by reference TRBV5-6 and TRBJ2-7, is DAGVTQSPTHLIKTRGQQVTLRCSPKSGHDTVSWYQQALGQGPQFIFQYYEEEERQRGNFPDRFSGHQFPNYSSELNVNALLLGDSALYLCASSHGLITDEQYFGPGTRLTVT.

As to this clonotype: One end of the junction varies from germline; a read error may be responsible. V is TRBV5-1 and J is TRBJ1-2, with no clear D. CDR3 length: 15 amino acids. CDR1 is SGHRS and CDR2 is YFSETQ in the germline V gene. The CDR3 bases are TGCGCCAGCAGCTTGGACACGTTGGGGAACTGTGGCTACACCTTC. It translates to CASSLDTLGNCGYTF.

About this clonotype itself: Given a much more abundant clone one base away, this may be a read error. The chain is built from TRBV4-2 and TRBJ2-5; D possibly corresponds to TRBD2 (6 bases). V was trimmed by 0 bases and J by 11 bases, leaving 19 bases between them. Per germline, CDR1 LGHNA and CDR2 YNFKEQ. This CDR3 has 15 amino acids. The CDR3 DNA reads as TGTGCCAGCAGCCAAGAAATAGCAGGTAGAAGCGGGCAGTACTTC. Amino acid sequence: CASSQEIAGRSGQYF.

The V and J genes are TRBV5-1 and TRBJ2-1, with 13 nucleotides matching TRBD2. Per germline, CDR1 SGHRS and CDR2 YFSETQ. The J segment lost 3 bases and the V segment lost 0 bases, leaving 3 bases of the junction unmatched. The CDR3 is made up of 17 amino acids. The CDR3: CASSLVTSGGFYNEQFF. The CDR3 coding sequence is TGCGCCAGCAGCTTGGTGACTAGCGGGGGGTTCTACAATGAGCAGTTCTTC.

The sample holds many counts of this clonotype. The chain combines TRBV5-6 with TRBJ2-5; possibly TRBD2 for D (6 bases). Germline V gene data show CDR1 as SGHDT and CDR2 as YYEEEE. Between the trimmed V and J ends, which lost 4 bases and 5 bases, there was a span of 21 bases. The CDR3 extends over 16 amino acids. The CDR3 DNA sequence: TGTGCCAGCAGCCGTGACTACGGGGGTCTTGGGGAGACCCAGTACTTC. This gives the protein CASSRDYGGLGETQYF. The variable domain in full, with the rest retrieved from reference TRBV5-6 and TRBJ2-5, is DAGVTQSPTHLIKTRGQQVTLRCSPKSGHDTVSWYQQALGQGPQFIFQYYEEEERQRGNFPDRFSGHQFPNYSSELNVNALLLGDSALYLCASSRDYGGLGETQYFGPGTRLLVL.

The V call is TRBV14, the J call TRBJ2-7; possible D gene TRBD2, 6 bases. Trimming stripped 1 base from V and 6 bases from J, with 19 bases between. The CDR3 loop spans 16 amino acids. Germline V CDR1 and CDR2: SGHDN, FVKESK. The DNA of the CDR3 is TGTGCCAGCAGCCAAGCGGGCGGGGAATTTTATTGCGAGCAGTACTTC. This translates into CASSQAGGEFYCEQYF.

Concerning this clonotype itself: This clone may be a read error of a much larger clone one base away. This chain connects TRBV14 to TRBJ1-4, with a possible D match to TRBD1 (5 bases). The CDR3 is 15 residues long. CDR1 is SGHDN and CDR2 is FVKESK in the germline V gene. Here the CDR3 reads CASSPRGATNGKLFF. CDR3 DNA sequence: TGTGCCAGCAGCCCTAGGGGTGCAACTAATGGAAAACTGTTTTTT.

Turning to this clonotype: A much larger clone is a single base away; this may be a read error. The chain has TRBV7-2 and TRBJ2-3; D unresolved. Trimming took 2 bases from V and 4 from J, leaving 10 bases between them. Per the germline V gene, CDR1 is SGHTA and CDR2 is FQGNSA. The CDR3 totals 14 residues. The CDR3 DNA sequence: TGTGCCAGCAGCTTAAGGTTCGGACCAGATACGCAGTATTTT. The encoded protein is CASSLRFGPDTQYF.

This sequence joins TRBV19 and TRBJ1-4; D is perhaps TRBD1 (5 bases). Germline CDR1 and CDR2: LNHDA and SQIVND (reference sequence). The CDR3 runs to 15 residues. V was clipped by 3 bases and J by 2 bases, with 10 bases between them. Written as DNA, the CDR3 is TGTGCCAGTAGTATTACGGGGGACACTAATGAAAAACTGTTTTTT. Translation gives CASSITGDTNEKLFF.

This clonotype was detected many times. In nucleotides, the CDR3 is TGTGCCAGCAGCCCTCTCCCATGGACAGGAGACCTAGCCAAAAACATTCAGTACTTC. Translating gives CASSPLPWTGDLAKNIQYF. The chain has TRBV5-5 and TRBJ2-4; 7 bases align to TRBD1. Germline values: CDR1 SGHKS, CDR2 YYEKEE (reference sequence). Trimming took 4 bases from V and 0 from J; bases not matched to a gene: 16. CDR3 length equals 19 residues.

This clonotype was observed at least ten times. The chain couples TRBV4-2 to TRBJ1-2; D is possibly TRBD1 (6 bases). There are 13 residues in the CDR3. Trimming removed 4 bases at V and 8 bases at J, with 14 bases between. Germline CDR1 LGHNA, CDR2 YNFKEQ. CDR3 coding DNA: TGTGCCAGCAGCCCAGGGGCTGCCCGGGGCTACACCTTC. Translation: CASSPGAARGYTF.

This clonotype was seen a handful of times. J is TRBJ2-1 and V is TRBV11-2; 12 nucleotides agree with TRBD2. The last part of the DNA fits TRBJ2-7 better; the J call may be wrong. The CDR3 runs to 20 residues. Per germline, CDR1 SGHAT and CDR2 FQNNGV. The CDR3 protein is CASRSGPSGGARSSYNEQYF. CDR3 coding DNA: TGTGCCAGCAGATCAGGTCCTAGCGGGGGGGCTCGGAGCTCCTACAATGAGCAGTACTTC.

In the case of this clonotype: Being one base from a much bigger clone, this may be a read error. The rearrangement uses TRBV29-1 and TRBJ2-1; TRBD2 agrees at 9 bases. Looked up from germline, CDR1 is SQVTM and CDR2 is ANQGSEA. CDR3 length: 15 residues. Losses at the gene ends were 3 bases for V and 8 bases for J; bases not matched to a gene: 11. CDR3 bases: TGCAGCGTTGATCAGCGGGGGGCCTCGGGAGATGAGCAGTTCTTC. It specifies CSVDQRGASGDEQFF.

Notes on this clonotype: Being one base from a much bigger clone, this may be a read error. The chain is built from TRBV20-1 and TRBJ2-5, with 7 nucleotides matching TRBD2. Germline CDR1 is DFQATT and CDR2 is SNEGSKA (reference sequence). V shed 3 bases and J 11 bases; nucleotides not matched to a gene: 15. This CDR3 is 14 amino acids long. CDR3: CSASAGESFFGQYF. The DNA of the CDR3 is TGCAGTGCTAGCGCGGGGGAATCTTTTTTCGGTCAGTACTTC.

In this sample, this clonotype turned up a few times. The V and J genes are TRBV11-2 and TRBJ1-1; D is perhaps TRBD1 (6 bases). With 4 bases removed from V and 1 base from J, the gap between germline ends came to 13 bases. The germline gives CDR1 SGHAT, CDR2 FQNNGV. CDR3 length: 15 amino acids. The CDR3 region is CASSSYTGTNTEAFF. DNA of the CDR3: TGTGCCAGCAGCTCCTACACAGGGACGAACACTGAAGCTTTCTTT. Looking up the rest from reference TRBV11-2 and TRBJ1-1 gives the full variable domain: EAGVAQSPRYKIIEKRQSVAFWCNPISGHATLYWYQQILGQGPKLLIQFQNNGVVDDSQLPKDRFSAERLKGVDSTLKIQPAKLEDSAVYLCASSSYTGTNTEAFFGQGTRLTVV.

Remarks on this clonotype: A read error is possible here, since a much larger clone lies one base away. V and J are TRBV12-3 or TRBV12-4 and TRBJ2-3; 7 bases align to TRBD2. This CDR3 has 14 amino acids. Germline trimming cut 6 bases from V and 3 bases from J; bases unmatched to any gene: 6. CDR3 region: CASRWGGATDTQYF. The CDR3 DNA sequence: TGTGCCAGCAGATGGGGAGGGGCGACAGATACGCAGTATTTT.

The chain's CDR3 is CASSFGTDTTNEKLFF. The CDR3 DNA follows: TGTGCCAGCAGCTTCGGGACAGACACAACTAATGAAAAACTGTTTTTT. The rearrangement uses TRBV5-6 and TRBJ1-4; 7 nucleotides align to TRBD1. V lost 2 bases to trimming and J lost 0 bases; unmatched junction nucleotides: 4. Germline CDR1 and CDR2: SGHDT and YYEEEE. The CDR3 extends over 16 amino acids.

This clonotype occurred many times. The chain uses TRBV9 and TRBJ2-7, with 9 positions matching TRBD1. Germline CDR1 SGDLS, CDR2 YYNGEE. This CDR3 is 15 amino acids long. V lost 0 bases to trimming and J lost 4 bases; unmatched junction nucleotides: 5. The chain's CDR3 is CASSVAIGTGYEQYF. In DNA, the CDR3 is TGTGCCAGCAGCGTAGCTATAGGGACAGGGTACGAGCAGTACTTC.